The 2 T cell receptor beta chains given below trace back to one sample, sequenced in a study of technical replicates of blood from a handful of donors. Generated by immunoSEQ multiplex PCR, the TCRdb table keeps only in-frame clones and is missing some. Altogether tens of thousands of clones are present, approximately 94% being singletons, with the ten largest covering about 0.27%. Sequencing used T cells isolated from PBMCs. Receptors were obtained from a human donor in good health.

V gene TRBV15 combines with J gene TRBJ2-5; 12 bases are shared with TRBD2. V lost 3 bases to trimming and J lost 4 bases; unmatched junction nucleotides: 12. This CDR3 spans 18 amino acids. Per germline, CDR1 LNHNV and CDR2 YYDKDF (reference sequence). CDR3 region: CATSRDEPTSGGRETQYF. The CDR3 DNA is TGTGCCACCAGCAGGGACGAACCAACTAGCGGGGGGCGAGAGACCCAGTACTTC.

The chain has TRBV30 and TRBJ2-3; 10 bases line up with TRBD1. J gave up 6 bases and V 5 bases, and 11 bases lay outside the gene matches. CDR1 and CDR2 (germline): GTSNPN, SVGIG (reference sequence). The CDR3 covers 15 residues. The CDR3 sequence is CAWGPDRGGRDTQYF. The CDR3 DNA is TGTGCCTGGGGCCCGGACAGGGGGGGTAGGGATACGCAGTATTTT.